This T cell receptor beta chain is from a study of T cells in Graves' hyperthyroidism and ophthalmopathy. General study results and limits: For ophthalmopathy, model prediction preceded onset by a median roughly 6.2 months. Among thyroid clonotypes expanded above 0.001, most also appeared in blood.

Of note for this clonotype: The target antigen is unknown.

Clinical Activity Scores of at least 3, NOSPECS grades of at least 4 and durations under 3 months characterized ophthalmopathy patients. The source of the PBMCs was 10 ml of fresh peripheral blood. There were TCR beta CDR3 regions amplified from RNA transcripts. A first-round RT-PCR of the TCR CDR3 used the HTBI primer set. TCRdb reanalysed the multiplex PCR reads using MiXCR and keeps one entry per CDR3 protein. Counted here are roughly 500,000 distinct CDR3 sequences, around a fifth occurring once; the ten biggest clones make up around 54%. The clonotype comes from a woman aged 70-85 years with Graves' ophthalmopathy. Sequenced material: blood.

The CDR3: CASSSLVGVREQYF. For the CDR3, the DNA is TGTGCCAGCAGCTCCCTGGTGGGAGTGAGGGAGCAGTACTTC. The chain links TRBV28 to TRBJ2-7, with D perhaps matching TRBD2 (5 bases). This CDR3 spans 14 amino acids. The germline V and J ends were trimmed by 6 bases and 7 bases, with 19 bases remaining between them. Looked up from germline, CDR1 is MDHEN and CDR2 is SYDVKM. Full variable domain (outside the CDR3, taken from reference TRBV28 and TRBJ2-7): DVKVTQSSRYLVKRTGEKVFLECVQDMDHENMFWYRQDPGLGLRLIYFSYDVKMKEKGDIPEGYSVSREKKERFSLILESASTNQTSMYLCASSSLVGVREQYFGPGTRLTVT.